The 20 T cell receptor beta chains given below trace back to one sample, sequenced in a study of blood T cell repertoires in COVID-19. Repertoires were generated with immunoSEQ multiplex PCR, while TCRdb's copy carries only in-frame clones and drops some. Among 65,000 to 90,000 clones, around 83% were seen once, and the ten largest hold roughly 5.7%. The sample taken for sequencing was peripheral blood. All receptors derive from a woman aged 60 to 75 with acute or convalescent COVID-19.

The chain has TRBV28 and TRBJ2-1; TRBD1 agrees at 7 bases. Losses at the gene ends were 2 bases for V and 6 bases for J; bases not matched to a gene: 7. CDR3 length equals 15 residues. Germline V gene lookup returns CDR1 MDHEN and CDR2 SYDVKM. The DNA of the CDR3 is TGTGCCAGCAGTTTAGGGGCACGACAGGGCAATGAGCAGTTCTTC. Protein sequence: CASSLGARQGNEQFF. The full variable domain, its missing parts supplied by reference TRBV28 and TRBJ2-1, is DVKVTQSSRYLVKRTGEKVFLECVQDMDHENMFWYRQDPGLGLRLIYFSYDVKMKEKGDIPEGYSVSREKKERFSLILESASTNQTSMYLCASSLGARQGNEQFFGPGTRLTVL.

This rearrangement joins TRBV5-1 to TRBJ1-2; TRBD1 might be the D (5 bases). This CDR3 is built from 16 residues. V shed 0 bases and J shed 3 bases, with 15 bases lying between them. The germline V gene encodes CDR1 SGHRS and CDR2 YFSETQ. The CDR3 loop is CASSLGGDGSYYGYTF. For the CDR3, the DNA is TGCGCCAGCAGCTTGGGCGGGGACGGGAGCTACTATGGCTACACCTTC.

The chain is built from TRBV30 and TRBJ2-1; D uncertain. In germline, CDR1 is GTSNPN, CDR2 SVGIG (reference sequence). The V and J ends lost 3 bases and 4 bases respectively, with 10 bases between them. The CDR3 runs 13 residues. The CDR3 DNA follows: TGTGCCTGGAGAGGAAACAGTTACAATGAGCAGTTCTTC. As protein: CAWRGNSYNEQFF.

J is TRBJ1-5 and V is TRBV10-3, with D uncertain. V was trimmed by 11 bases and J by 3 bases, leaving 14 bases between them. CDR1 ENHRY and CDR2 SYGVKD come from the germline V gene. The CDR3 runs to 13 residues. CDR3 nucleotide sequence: TGTGCCGTCCAAGGAGATCTCAATCAGCCCCAGCATTTT. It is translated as CAVQGDLNQPQHF.

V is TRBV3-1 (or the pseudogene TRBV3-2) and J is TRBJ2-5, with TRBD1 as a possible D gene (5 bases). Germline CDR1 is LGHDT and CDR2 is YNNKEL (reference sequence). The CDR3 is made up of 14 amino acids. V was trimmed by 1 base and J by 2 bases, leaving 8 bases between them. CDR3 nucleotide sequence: TGTGCCAGCAGCCAAGGACAGAAGCAAGAGACCCAGTACTTC. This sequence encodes CASSQGQKQETQYF.

The CDR3 bases are TGTGCCAGCAGCTCGGGTCCCTACGAGCAGTACTTC. Amino acids: CASSSGPYEQYF. V is TRBV5-6 and J is TRBJ2-7; no reliable D call. The V gene lost 3 bases and the J gene lost 2 bases, with 6 bases spanning the gap. The CDR3 runs to 12 residues. Germline V lookup: CDR1 SGHDT, CDR2 YYEEEE.

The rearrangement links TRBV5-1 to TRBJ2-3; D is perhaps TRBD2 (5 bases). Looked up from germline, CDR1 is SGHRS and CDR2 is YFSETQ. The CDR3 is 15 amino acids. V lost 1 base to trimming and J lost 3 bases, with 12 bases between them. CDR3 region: CASSLQRRSTDTQYF. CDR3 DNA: TGCGCCAGCAGCTTGCAGCGGCGGTCGACAGATACGCAGTATTTT.

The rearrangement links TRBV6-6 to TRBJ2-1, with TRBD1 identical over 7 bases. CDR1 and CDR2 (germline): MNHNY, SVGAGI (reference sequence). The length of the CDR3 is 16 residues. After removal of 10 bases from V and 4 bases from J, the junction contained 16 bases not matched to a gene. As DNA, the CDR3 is TGTGCCACCAGCCGTCCTACAGGGGTCCTATACAATGAGCAGTTCTTC. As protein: CATSRPTGVLYNEQFF.

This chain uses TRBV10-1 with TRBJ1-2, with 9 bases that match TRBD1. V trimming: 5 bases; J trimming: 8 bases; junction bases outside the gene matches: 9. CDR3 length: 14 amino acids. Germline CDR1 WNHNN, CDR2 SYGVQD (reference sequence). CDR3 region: CASSRQGDPEGYTF. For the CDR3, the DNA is TGCGCCAGCAGTCGACAGGGGGATCCGGAGGGCTACACCTTC.

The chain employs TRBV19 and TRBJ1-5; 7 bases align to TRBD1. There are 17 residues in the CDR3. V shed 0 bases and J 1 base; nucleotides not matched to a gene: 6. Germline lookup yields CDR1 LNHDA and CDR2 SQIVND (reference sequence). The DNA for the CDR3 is TGTGCCAGTAGTATAGATCTAAGGGGGCGAAGCAATCAGCCCCAGCATTTT. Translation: CASSIDLRGRSNQPQHF.

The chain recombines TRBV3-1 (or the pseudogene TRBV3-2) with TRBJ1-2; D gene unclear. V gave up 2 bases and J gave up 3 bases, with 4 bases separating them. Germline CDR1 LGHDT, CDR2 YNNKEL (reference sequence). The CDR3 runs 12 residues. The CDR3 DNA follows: TGTGCCAGCAGCCAATCATACTATGGCTACACCTTC. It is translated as CASSQSYYGYTF.

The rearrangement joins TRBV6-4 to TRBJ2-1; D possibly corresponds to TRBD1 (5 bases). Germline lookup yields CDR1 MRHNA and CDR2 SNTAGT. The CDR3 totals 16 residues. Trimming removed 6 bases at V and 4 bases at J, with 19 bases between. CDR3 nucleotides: TGTGCCAGCAGCCCAGACGGAACTTCAGGGTACAATGAGCAGTTCTTC. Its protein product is CASSPDGTSGYNEQFF.

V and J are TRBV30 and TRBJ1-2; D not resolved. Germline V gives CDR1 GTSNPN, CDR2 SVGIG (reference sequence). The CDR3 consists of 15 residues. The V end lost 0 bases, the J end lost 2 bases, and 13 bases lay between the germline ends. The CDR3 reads CAWSVSAGPNYGYTF. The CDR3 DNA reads TGTGCCTGGAGTGTATCCGCAGGCCCAAACTATGGCTACACCTTC.

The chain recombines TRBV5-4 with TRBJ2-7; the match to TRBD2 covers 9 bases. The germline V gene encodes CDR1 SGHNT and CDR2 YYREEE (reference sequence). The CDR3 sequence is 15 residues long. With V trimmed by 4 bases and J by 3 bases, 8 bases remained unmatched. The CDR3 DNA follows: TGTGCCAGCAGCGTCCGCGGGGGGGCTAACTACGAGCAGTACTTC. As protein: CASSVRGGANYEQYF. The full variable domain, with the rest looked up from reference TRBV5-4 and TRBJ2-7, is ETGVTQSPTHLIKTRGQQVTLRCSSQSGHNTVSWYQQALGQGPQFIFQYYREEENGRGNFPPRFSGLQFPNYSSELNVNALELDDSALYLCASSVRGGANYEQYFGPGTRLTVT.

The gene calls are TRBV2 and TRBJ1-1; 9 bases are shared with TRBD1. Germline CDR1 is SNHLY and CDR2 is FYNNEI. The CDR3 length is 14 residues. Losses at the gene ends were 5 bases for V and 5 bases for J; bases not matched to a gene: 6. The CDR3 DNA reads TGTGCCAGCAGTATCCGACAGGGGGGTACTGAAGCTTTCTTT. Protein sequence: CASSIRQGGTEAFF. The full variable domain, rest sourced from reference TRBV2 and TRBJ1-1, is EPEVTQTPSHQVTQMGQEVILRCVPISNHLYFYWYRQILGQKVEFLVSFYNNEISEKSEIFDDQFSVERPDGSNFTLKIRSTKLEDSAMYFCASSIRQGGTEAFFGQGTRLTVV.

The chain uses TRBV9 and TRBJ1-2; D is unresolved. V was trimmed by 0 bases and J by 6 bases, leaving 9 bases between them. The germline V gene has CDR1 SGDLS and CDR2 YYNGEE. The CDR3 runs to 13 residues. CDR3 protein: CASSVAGWHGYTF. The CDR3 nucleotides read TGTGCCAGCAGCGTAGCGGGGTGGCATGGCTACACCTTC.

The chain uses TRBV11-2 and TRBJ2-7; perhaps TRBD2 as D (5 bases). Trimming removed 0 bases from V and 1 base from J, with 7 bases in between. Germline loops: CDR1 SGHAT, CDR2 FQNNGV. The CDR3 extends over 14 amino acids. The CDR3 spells CASSLDWTSYEQYF. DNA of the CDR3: TGTGCCAGCAGCTTAGACTGGACTTCCTACGAGCAGTACTTC. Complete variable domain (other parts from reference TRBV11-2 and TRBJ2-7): EAGVAQSPRYKIIEKRQSVAFWCNPISGHATLYWYQQILGQGPKLLIQFQNNGVVDDSQLPKDRFSAERLKGVDSTLKIQPAKLEDSAVYLCASSLDWTSYEQYFGPGTRLTVT.

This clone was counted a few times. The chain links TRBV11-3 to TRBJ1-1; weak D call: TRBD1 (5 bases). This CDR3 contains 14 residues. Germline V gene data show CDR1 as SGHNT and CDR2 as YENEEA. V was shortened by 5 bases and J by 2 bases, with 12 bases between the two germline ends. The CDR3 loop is CASSADSFNTEAFF. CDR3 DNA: TGTGCCAGCAGCGCCGACAGTTTTAACACTGAAGCTTTCTTT.

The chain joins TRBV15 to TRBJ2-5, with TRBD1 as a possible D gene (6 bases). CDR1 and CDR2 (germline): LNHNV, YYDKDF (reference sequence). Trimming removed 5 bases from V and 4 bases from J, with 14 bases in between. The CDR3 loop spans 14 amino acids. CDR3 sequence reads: CATSPDRLSETQYF. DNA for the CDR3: TGTGCCACCAGCCCCGACAGGTTATCAGAGACCCAGTACTTC.

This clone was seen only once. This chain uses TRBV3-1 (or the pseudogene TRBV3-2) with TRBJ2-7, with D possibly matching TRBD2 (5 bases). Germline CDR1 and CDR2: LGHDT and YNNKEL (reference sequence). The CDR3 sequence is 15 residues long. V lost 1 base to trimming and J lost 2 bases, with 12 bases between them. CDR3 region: CASSQGGSGPYEQYF. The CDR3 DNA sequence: TGTGCCAGCAGCCAAGGAGGAAGCGGCCCCTACGAGCAGTACTTC.